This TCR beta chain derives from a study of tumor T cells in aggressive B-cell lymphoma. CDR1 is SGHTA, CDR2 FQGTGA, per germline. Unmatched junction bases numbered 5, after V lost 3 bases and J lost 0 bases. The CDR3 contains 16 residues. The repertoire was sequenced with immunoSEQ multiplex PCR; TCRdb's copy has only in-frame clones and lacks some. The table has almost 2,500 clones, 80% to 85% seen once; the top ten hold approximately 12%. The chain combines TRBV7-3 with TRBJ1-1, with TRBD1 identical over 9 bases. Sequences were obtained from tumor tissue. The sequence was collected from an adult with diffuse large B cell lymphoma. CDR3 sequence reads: CASSLGDRVLNTEAFF. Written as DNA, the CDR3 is TGTGCCAGCAGCTTGGGGGACAGGGTCCTGAACACTGAAGCTTTCTTT.